These 14 T cell receptor beta chains were all obtained from the same sample, sequenced in a study of CD8 T cells in ankylosing spondylitis. MiXCR, applied by TCRdb to the 5' RACE reads, yields one record per CDR3 protein. This sample has under 300,000 distinct CDR3 sequences; approximately 12% occur once, and the top ten carry 5.5% to 8%. Sequencing was carried out using blood, either unsorted or a sorted T cell fraction (not recorded which). All receptors come from a male donor with ankylosing spondylitis or in good health (not recorded which).

In its sample, this clonotype was seen a few times. The chain employs TRBV28 and TRBJ2-1; TRBD2 matches at 11 bases. The V gene end was trimmed by 5 bases and the J gene end by 2 bases; junction bases not matched to a gene: 5. The CDR3 spans 16 residues. Germline lookup yields CDR1 MDHEN and CDR2 SYDVKM. This chain's CDR3 is CASSSGTSGTYNEQFF. The CDR3 DNA follows: TGTGCCAGCAGTAGCGGGACTAGCGGAACCTACAATGAGCAGTTCTTC. Full variable domain (missing parts from reference TRBV28 and TRBJ2-1): DVKVTQSSRYLVKRTGEKVFLECVQDMDHENMFWYRQDPGLGLRLIYFSYDVKMKEKGDIPEGYSVSREKKERFSLILESASTNQTSMYLCASSSGTSGTYNEQFFGPGTRLTVL.

Ten or more counts support this clonotype. The V and J genes are TRBV9 and TRBJ1-3; unclear D gene. There are 14 residues in the CDR3. Germline CDR1 reads SGDLS; CDR2 reads YYNGEE. Trimming removed 4 bases from V and 2 bases from J, with 10 bases in between. CDR3 nucleotide sequence: TGTGCCAGCAGCCCTTCCGGGGCTGGAAACACCATATATTTT. Encoded protein: CASSPSGAGNTIYF.

This clonotype was counted at least ten times. The chain recombines TRBV5-1 with TRBJ2-1; D gene unclear. CDR1 SGHRS and CDR2 YFSETQ come from the germline V gene. The V gene lost 1 base and the J gene lost 5 bases, with 10 bases spanning the gap. This CDR3 spans 14 amino acids. The CDR3 DNA follows: TGCGCCAGCAGCTTGAAAGGGTGGGACAATGAGCAGTTCTTC. It codes for CASSLKGWDNEQFF. Full variable domain (missing parts from reference TRBV5-1 and TRBJ2-1): KAGVTQTPRYLIKTRGQQVTLSCSPISGHRSVSWYQQTPGQGLQFLFEYFSETQRNKGNFPGRFSGRQFSNSRSEMNVSTLELGDSALYLCASSLKGWDNEQFFGPGTRLTVL.

This clonotype was observed a handful of times. V and J are TRBV3-1 and TRBJ1-2; unclear D gene. The V end lost 2 bases, the J end lost 3 bases, and 16 bases lay between the germline ends. The CDR3 length is 16 residues. Germline CDR1 LGHDT, CDR2 YNNKEL (reference sequence). CDR3 in DNA: TGTGCCAGCAGCCAACCTTCCGGAGGGCGCTACTATGGCTACACCTTC. Its protein product is CASSQPSGGRYYGYTF.

The rearrangement links TRBV13 to TRBJ1-2; D is ambiguous. The CDR3 is 14 amino acids. The germline CDR1 and CDR2 sequences are PRHDT and FYEKMQ (reference sequence). Trimming stripped 5 bases from V and 8 bases from J, with 18 bases between. The CDR3 protein is CASSLLGGLQGYTF. The DNA of the CDR3 is TGTGCCAGCAGCCTATTGGGTGGGTTGCAAGGCTACACCTTC.

This clonotype was counted many times. This sequence joins TRBV12-3 or TRBV12-4 and TRBJ2-2; 7 nucleotides line up with TRBD1. The CDR3 length is 14 residues. V was clipped by 5 bases and J by 7 bases; unmatched bases: 7. The CDR3 protein is CASSPRGYGGELFF. As DNA, the CDR3 is TGTGCCAGCAGTCCCAGGGGGTATGGCGGGGAGCTGTTTTTT.

In its sample, this clonotype was seen many times. The rearrangement links TRBV20-1 to TRBJ1-1; D gene ambiguous. The CDR3 covers 11 residues. Deletions cut 3 bases from V and 10 bases from J, with 12 bases between. Germline V gives CDR1 DFQATT, CDR2 SNEGSKA (reference sequence). In DNA form, the CDR3 reads TGCAGTGCTAGTTTTGGCCGAGGAGCTTTCTTT. Amino acid sequence: CSASFGRGAFF.

This clonotype has a handful of counts. The rearrangement uses TRBV7-7 and TRBJ2-5, with no clear D. The CDR3 contains 13 residues. Germline-derived CDR1 and CDR2 are SSHAT and FNYEAQ (reference sequence). The V gene lost 7 bases and the J gene lost 1 base, with 10 bases spanning the gap. CDR3 loop: CASTPAFQETQYF. CDR3 in DNA: TGTGCCAGCACCCCCGCCTTCCAAGAGACCCAGTACTTC. Full variable domain (outside the CDR3, taken from reference TRBV7-7 and TRBJ2-5): GAGVSQSPRYKVTKRGQDVTLRCDPISSHATLYWYQQALGQGPEFLTYFNYEAQPDKSGLPSDRFSAERPEGSISTLTIQRTEQRDSAMYRCASTPAFQETQYFGPGTRLLVL.

In the case of this clonotype: This sequence may be a read error, since a much larger clone differs from it by one base. V usage is TRBV3-1 and J usage is TRBJ2-5, with D unresolved. CDR3 length: 13 amino acids. Germline V gene data show CDR1 as LGHDT and CDR2 as YNNKEL (reference sequence). The CDR3 reads CASRFGSGEAQYF. The CDR3 DNA is TGTGCCAGCAGATTCGGTTCTGGAGAGGCCCAGTACTTC.

This clonotype occurred many times. J is TRBJ2-3 and V is TRBV20-1, with 7 bases matching TRBD1. The CDR3 length is 15 residues. The germline CDR1 and CDR2 sequences are DFQATT and SNEGSKA (reference sequence). Germline trimming cut 8 bases from V and 6 bases from J; bases unmatched to any gene: 17. The CDR3 DNA reads TGCAGTAGTGGAGGCGAGGCGACAGGGACCGATACGCAGTATTTT. Residues: CSSGGEATGTDTQYF.

The chain is built from TRBV9 and TRBJ2-1, with 7 bases aligning to TRBD1. Germline assignment: CDR1 SGDLS and CDR2 YYNGEE. Trimming removed 4 bases from V and 5 bases from J; junction bases left unmatched: 6. CDR3 length equals 14 residues. CDR3 loop: CASSYRDSDNEQFF. As DNA, the CDR3 is TGTGCCAGCAGCTACCGGGACAGCGACAATGAGCAGTTCTTC.

The chain uses TRBV20-1 and TRBJ1-1, with no clear D. Trimming stripped 2 bases from V and 5 bases from J, with 12 bases between. The length of the CDR3 is 13 residues. Looked up from germline, CDR1 is DFQATT and CDR2 is SNEGSKA (reference sequence). DNA for the CDR3: TGCAGTGCTAGAACTCGAAGTCGGACTGAAGCTTTCTTT. Translation: CSARTRSRTEAFF.

This sequence joins TRBV20-1 and TRBJ2-3; perhaps TRBD2 as D (7 bases). This CDR3 has 15 residues. Germline loops: CDR1 DFQATT, CDR2 SNEGSKA (reference sequence). Trimming pared 1 base from V and 5 bases from J, leaving 16 bases between. Written as DNA, the CDR3 is TGCAGTGCTAGAGTGGGGGGGCCGAGCGGAGATACGCAGTATTTT. Its protein product is CSARVGGPSGDTQYF.

Ten or more counts support this clonotype. This sequence joins TRBV5-1 and TRBJ2-2, with D possibly TRBD1 on 6 matching bases. CDR3 length: 15 amino acids. V was pared by 0 bases and J by 0 bases, with 6 bases between. Germline V gives CDR1 SGHRS, CDR2 YFSETQ. The CDR3 protein is CASSLGDTNTGELFF. CDR3 coding DNA: TGCGCCAGCAGCTTGGGGGACACGAACACCGGGGAGCTGTTTTTT.